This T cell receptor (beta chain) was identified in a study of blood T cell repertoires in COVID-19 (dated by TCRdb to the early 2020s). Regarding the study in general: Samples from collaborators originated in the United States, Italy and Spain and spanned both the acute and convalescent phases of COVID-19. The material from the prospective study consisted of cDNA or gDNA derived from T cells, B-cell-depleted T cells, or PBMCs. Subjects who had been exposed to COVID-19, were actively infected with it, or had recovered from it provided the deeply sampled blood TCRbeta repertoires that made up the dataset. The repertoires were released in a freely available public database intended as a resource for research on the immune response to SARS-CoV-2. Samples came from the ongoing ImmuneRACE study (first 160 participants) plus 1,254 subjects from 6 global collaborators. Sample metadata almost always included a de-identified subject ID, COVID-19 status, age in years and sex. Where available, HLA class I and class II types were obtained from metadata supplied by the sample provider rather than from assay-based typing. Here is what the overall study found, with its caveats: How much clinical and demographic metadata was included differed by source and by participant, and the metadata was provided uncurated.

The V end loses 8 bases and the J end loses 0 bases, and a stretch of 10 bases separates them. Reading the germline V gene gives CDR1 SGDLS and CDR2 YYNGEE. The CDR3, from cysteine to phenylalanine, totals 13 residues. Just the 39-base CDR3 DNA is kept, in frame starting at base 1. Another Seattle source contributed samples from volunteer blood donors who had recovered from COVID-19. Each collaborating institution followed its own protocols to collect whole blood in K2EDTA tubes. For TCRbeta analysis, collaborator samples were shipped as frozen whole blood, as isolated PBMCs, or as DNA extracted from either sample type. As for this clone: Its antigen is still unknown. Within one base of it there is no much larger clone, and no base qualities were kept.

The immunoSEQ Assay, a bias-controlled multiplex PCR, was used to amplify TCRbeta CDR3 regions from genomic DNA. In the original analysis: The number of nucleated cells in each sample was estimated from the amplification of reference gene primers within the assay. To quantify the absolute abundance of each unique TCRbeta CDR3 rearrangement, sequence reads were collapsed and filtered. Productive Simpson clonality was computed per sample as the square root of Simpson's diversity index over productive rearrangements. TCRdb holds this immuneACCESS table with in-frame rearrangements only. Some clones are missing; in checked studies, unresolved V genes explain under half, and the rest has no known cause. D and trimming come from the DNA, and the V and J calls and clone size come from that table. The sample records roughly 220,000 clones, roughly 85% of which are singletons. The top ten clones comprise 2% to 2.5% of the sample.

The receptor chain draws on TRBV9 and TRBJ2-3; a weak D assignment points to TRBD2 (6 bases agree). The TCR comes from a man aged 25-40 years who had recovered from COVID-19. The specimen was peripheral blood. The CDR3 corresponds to CASSGTSTDTQYF. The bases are TGTGCCAGTTCCGGGACTAGCACAGATACGCAGTATTTT. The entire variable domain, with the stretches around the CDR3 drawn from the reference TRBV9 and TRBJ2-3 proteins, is DSGVTQTPKHLITATGQRVTLRCSPRSGDLSVYWYQQSLDQGLQFLIQYYNGEERAKGNILERFSAQQFPDLHSELNLSSLELGDSALYFCASSGTSTDTQYFGPGTRLTVL.